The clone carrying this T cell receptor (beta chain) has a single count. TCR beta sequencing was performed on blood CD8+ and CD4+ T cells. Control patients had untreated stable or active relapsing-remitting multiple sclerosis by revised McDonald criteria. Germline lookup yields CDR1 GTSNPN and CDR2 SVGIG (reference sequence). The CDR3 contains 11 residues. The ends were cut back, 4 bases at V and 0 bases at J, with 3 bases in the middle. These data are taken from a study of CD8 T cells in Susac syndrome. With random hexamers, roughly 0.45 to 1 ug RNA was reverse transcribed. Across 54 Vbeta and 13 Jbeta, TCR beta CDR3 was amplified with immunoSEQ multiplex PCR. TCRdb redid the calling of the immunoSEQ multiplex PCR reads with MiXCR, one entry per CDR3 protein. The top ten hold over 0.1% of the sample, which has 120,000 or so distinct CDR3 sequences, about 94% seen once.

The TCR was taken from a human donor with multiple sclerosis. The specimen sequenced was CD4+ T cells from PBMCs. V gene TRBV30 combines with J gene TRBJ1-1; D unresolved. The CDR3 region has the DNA TGTGCCTGGAATATGAACACTGAAGCTTTCTTT. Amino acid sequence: CAWNMNTEAFF.